The 19 T cell receptor beta chains given below trace back to one sample, sequenced in a study of PD-1 blockade in classical Hodgkin lymphoma. Each patient experienced a relapse that followed autologous stem cell transplantation, and brentuximab vedotin exposure varied. Assay: immunoSEQ multiplex PCR; the TCRdb copy retains only in-frame clones and omits some. The table shows approximately 57,000 clones, with around 93% occurring only once. The sequenced sample was peripheral blood mononuclear cells (PBMCs), obtained before the second cycle of nivolumab. The receptor source for this set is a human donor with classical Hodgkin lymphoma.

The rearrangement links TRBV6-1 to TRBJ2-3; 10 bases map to TRBD2. The CDR3 is 15 amino acids. The germline V gene has CDR1 MNHNS and CDR2 SASEGT. Losses at the gene ends were 5 bases for V and 2 bases for J; bases not matched to a gene: 4. The DNA of the CDR3 is TGTGCCAGCAGTAGCGGGGGGGGTGACACAGATACGCAGTATTTT. Its translation: CASSSGGGDTDTQYF.

The chain is built from TRBV11-2 and TRBJ2-7; possibly TRBD1 for D (5 bases). This CDR3 region has 14 residues. The germline V gene has CDR1 SGHAT and CDR2 FQNNGV. Between the trimmed V and J ends, which lost 1 base and 4 bases, there was a span of 11 bases. The CDR3 is CASSLAPYRYEQYF. CDR3 nucleotide sequence: TGTGCCAGCAGCTTAGCCCCTTACAGGTACGAGCAGTACTTC.

The rearrangement links TRBV11-2 to TRBJ2-5, with TRBD2 matching 7 bases. CDR1 and CDR2 from the germline V gene are SGHAT and FQNNGV. V dropped 1 base and J dropped 4; count of bases not matched to a gene: 0. This CDR3 has 13 residues. CDR3 nucleotides: TGTGCCAGCAGCTTAGCGGGGGGAGAGACCCAGTACTTC. It translates to CASSLAGGETQYF.

J is TRBJ2-3 and V is TRBV5-1; 8 bases are shared with TRBD1. CDR1 and CDR2 from the germline V gene are SGHRS and YFSETQ. Germline trimming cut 6 bases from V and 3 bases from J; bases unmatched to any gene: 6. This CDR3 has 14 residues. CDR3 protein: CASTGTGGTDTQYF. CDR3 sequence (DNA): TGCGCCAGCACCGGGACAGGTGGGACAGATACGCAGTATTTT.

The chain joins TRBV6-6 to TRBJ1-4; 7 positions agree with TRBD1. The CDR3 is 15 residues long. The germline CDR1 and CDR2 sequences are MNHNY and SVGAGI (reference sequence). Trimming at V came to 6 bases and at J to 4 bases, leaving 8 bases not matched to a gene. CDR3 protein: CASRTGQNLNEKLFF. DNA for the CDR3: TGTGCCAGCAGGACGGGACAGAACCTTAATGAAAAACTGTTTTTT.

The chain couples TRBV4-2 to TRBJ2-7; no definite D call. The V gene lost 0 bases and the J gene lost 6 bases, with 9 bases spanning the gap. This CDR3 has 13 residues. Germline V CDR1 and CDR2: LGHNA, YNFKEQ. The CDR3 region has the DNA TGTGCCAGCAGCCAAGATTTAGTGACCGAGCAGTACTTC. It is translated as CASSQDLVTEQYF.

This rearrangement joins TRBV7-9 to TRBJ2-3; 9 nucleotides agree with TRBD2. The CDR3 runs 14 residues. Looked up from germline, CDR1 is SEHNR and CDR2 is FQNEAQ (reference sequence). Trimming cost V 5 bases and J 4 bases; bases outside gene matches: 4. As DNA, the CDR3 is TGTGCCAGCAGCCCGTCTAGCGGGGCAGATACGCAGTATTTT. Amino acid sequence: CASSPSSGADTQYF. Variable domain in full (rest from reference TRBV7-9 and TRBJ2-3): DTGVSQNPRHKITKRGQNVTFRCDPISEHNRLYWYRQTLGQGPEFLTYFQNEAQLEKSRLLSDRFSAERPKGSFSTLEIQRTEQGDSAMYLCASSPSSGADTQYFGPGTRLTVL.

The V call is TRBV4-2, the J call TRBJ1-5; maybe TRBD1 (5 bases). From germline, CDR1 is LGHNA and CDR2 YNFKEQ. The CDR3 extends over 15 amino acids. V was pared by 4 bases and J by 3 bases, with 13 bases between. The CDR3 here is CASSPSGRDNQPQHF. CDR3 nucleotide sequence: TGTGCCAGCAGCCCGTCGGGACGAGACAATCAGCCCCAGCATTTT.

The chain couples TRBV5-1 to TRBJ1-1, with D unresolved. The length of the CDR3 is 15 residues. V was clipped by 0 bases and J by 0 bases, with 9 bases between them. Per germline, CDR1 SGHRS and CDR2 YFSETQ. The CDR3 reads CASSLAGGLNTEAFF. The CDR3 nucleotides are TGCGCCAGCAGCTTGGCCGGCGGCTTGAACACTGAAGCTTTCTTT.

This rearrangement joins TRBV4-3 to TRBJ2-7; a weak D match, TRBD2 (5 bases). CDR1 is LGHNA, CDR2 YSLEER, per germline. V was clipped by 4 bases and J by 2 bases, with 15 bases between them. This CDR3 has 15 residues. CDR3 bases: TGCGCCAGCAGCCCAGGCGTGGCCGGGGCCTACGAGCAGTACTTC. This sequence encodes CASSPGVAGAYEQYF.

The rearrangement joins TRBV7-3 to TRBJ2-4; D gene ambiguous. The germline CDR1 and CDR2 sequences are SGHTA and FQGTGA. The CDR3 length is 16 residues. V was shortened by 1 base and J by 0 bases, with 10 bases between the two germline ends. Here the CDR3 DNA reads TGTGCCAGCAGCTTAATGGTAGAACTAGCCAAAAACATTCAGTACTTC. Translation gives CASSLMVELAKNIQYF.

This chain links TRBV11-2 with TRBJ2-5, with TRBD2 matching 10 bases. CDR1 and CDR2 (germline): SGHAT, FQNNGV. The ends lost 2 bases at V and 2 bases at J; junction bases unmatched: 2. The CDR3 consists of 15 residues. The CDR3 DNA reads TGTGCCAGCAGCTTAAGGACTAGCGGACAAGAGACCCAGTACTTC. It encodes CASSLRTSGQETQYF. The complete variable domain, with remaining parts taken from reference TRBV11-2 and TRBJ2-5, reads EAGVAQSPRYKIIEKRQSVAFWCNPISGHATLYWYQQILGQGPKLLIQFQNNGVVDDSQLPKDRFSAERLKGVDSTLKIQPAKLEDSAVYLCASSLRTSGQETQYFGPGTRLLVL.

This chain joins TRBV2 and TRBJ2-2; D unresolved. CDR1 and CDR2 (germline): SNHLY, FYNNEI. The ends were cut back, 3 bases at V and 8 bases at J, with 13 bases in the middle. There are 14 residues in the CDR3. The CDR3 DNA follows: TGTGCCAGCAGTGACCACCTACTGGGTGGGGAGCTGTTTTTT. This gives the protein CASSDHLLGGELFF.

This chain links TRBV7-3 with TRBJ2-1; D tentatively reads TRBD1 or TRBD2 (6 bases each). There are 13 residues in the CDR3. The ends were cut back, 3 bases at V and 7 bases at J, with 10 bases in the middle. Germline values: CDR1 SGHTA, CDR2 FQGTGA. The CDR3 sequence: CASSFLGGNEQFF. Written as DNA, the CDR3 is TGTGCCAGCAGCTTTTTAGGGGGGAATGAGCAGTTCTTC.

Regarding this clone: The identical CDR3 is also encoded by other nucleotide sequences in the sample. This chain uses TRBV5-1 with TRBJ2-1; D gene ambiguous. The CDR3 has 12 residues. V lost 0 bases to trimming and J lost 7 bases, with 5 bases between them. Germline CDR1 and CDR2: SGHRS and YFSETQ. The DNA of the CDR3 is TGCGCCAGCAGCTTGGGTGGGAATGAGCAGTTCTTC. It specifies CASSLGGNEQFF.

The chain uses TRBV11-1 and TRBJ2-1; D unresolved. This CDR3 comprises 16 residues. Germline V gene lookup returns CDR1 SGHAT and CDR2 FQDESV (reference sequence). Trimming stripped 2 bases from V and 7 bases from J, with 18 bases between. CDR3 protein: CASSLLASRVLNEQFF. The DNA for the CDR3 is TGTGCCAGCAGCTTATTGGCGTCTCGAGTCTTAAATGAGCAGTTCTTC.

The chain is built from TRBV7-3 and TRBJ2-3; 11 positions match TRBD2. The CDR3 length is 19 residues. From germline, CDR1 is SGHTA and CDR2 FQGTGA. V lost 5 bases, J lost 1 base, and 14 bases stayed unmatched. The CDR3 reads CASSLTGTSGPLGTDTQYF. In nucleotides, the CDR3 is TGTGCCAGCAGCCTTACCGGGACTAGCGGACCGCTAGGCACAGATACGCAGTATTTT.

The chain carries TRBV7-9 and TRBJ1-2; a weak D match, TRBD1 (6 bases). Germline V CDR1 and CDR2: SEHNR, FQNEAQ (reference sequence). Trimming left V 5 bases short and J 8 bases short, with 18 bases between. The CDR3 has 14 residues. CDR3 bases: TGTGCCAGCAGCCTGATCCAGGGGATCGACGGCTACACCTTC. Its translation: CASSLIQGIDGYTF.

V and J are TRBV11-3 and TRBJ2-1, with unresolved D. Germline V CDR1 and CDR2: SGHNT, YENEEA. V dropped 5 bases and J dropped 0 bases, with 8 bases sitting between them. This CDR3 comprises 14 residues. The CDR3: CASSHRDSYNEQFF. The CDR3 DNA sequence: TGTGCCAGCAGCCACAGAGACTCCTACAATGAGCAGTTCTTC.